These 27 T cell receptor beta chains share one sample of origin, sequenced in a study of spatial heterogeneity in lung cancer. Study-wide findings and caveats: Mutation tallies in tumors tracked expanded intratumoral alpha and beta TCR counts.

The time point was: sample taken at primary tumor resection. In TCRdb, the 5' RACE reads were re-called with MiXCR into one record per CDR3 protein. The data hold approximately 3,000 distinct CDR3 sequences, with 5% to 7.5% observed a single time. Antigens for these TCRs are unknown. The starting material was lung tumor tissue, obtained at surgery. The receptors stem from a male donor with early-stage non-small cell lung cancer.

By share, this clonotype counts as medium-sized. This beta chain appears as a stray read in a library generated for alpha chains; its size is not informative. This chain joins TRBV9 and TRBJ2-3; TRBD2 matches at 7 bases. Unmatched junction bases numbered 6, after V lost 0 bases and J lost 2 bases. Germline lookup yields CDR1 SGDLS and CDR2 YYNGEE. This CDR3 contains 16 residues. The CDR3 loop is CASSVVPSGLTDTQYF. CDR3 DNA: TGTGCCAGCAGCGTAGTCCCTAGCGGACTCACAGATACGCAGTATTTT.

This clonotype has more than one count but fewer than ten. The library was designed around alpha chains, so this beta chain is a stray read whose abundance carries little weight. The V call is TRBV7-2, the J call TRBJ1-5; maybe TRBD1 (5 bases). The CDR3 runs 13 residues. Germline assignment: CDR1 SGHTA and CDR2 FQGNSA. V was shortened by 3 bases and J by 7 bases, with 10 bases between the two germline ends. CDR3: CASSLWRDQPQHF. The CDR3 nucleotides are TGTGCCAGCAGCTTGTGGAGGGACCAGCCCCAGCATTTT.

This clonotype has a handful of counts. For a library built for alpha chains, this beta chain is a stray read; little rests on its size. This chain connects TRBV11-2 to TRBJ2-3; D unclear. The CDR3 is made up of 12 amino acids. The ends were cut back, 4 bases at V and 2 bases at J, with 4 bases in the middle. The germline V gene has CDR1 SGHAT and CDR2 FQNNGV. The CDR3 nucleotides read TGTGCCAGCAGCTATTACACAGATACGCAGTATTTT. Translation gives CASSYYTDTQYF.

This clonotype is classed as medium-sized. Since it is a stray read in a library aimed at alpha chains, this beta chain has a size that is not meaningful. This sequence joins TRBV3-1 and TRBJ2-1, with 8 bases aligning to TRBD2. Germline CDR1 is LGHDT and CDR2 is YNNKEL (reference sequence). The V gene end was trimmed by 0 bases and the J gene end by 10 bases; junction bases not matched to a gene: 11. The CDR3 has 16 residues. The CDR3: CASSQDGLAGEWEQFF. CDR3 coding DNA: TGTGCCAGCAGCCAAGATGGCCTAGCGGGCGAATGGGAGCAGTTCTTC.

This clonotype was seen at least ten times. This beta chain turned up in a library designed for alpha chains; as an off-target read, its abundance says little. The gene calls are TRBV3-1 and TRBJ1-6, with D perhaps matching TRBD1 (6 bases). V dropped 5 bases and J dropped 9 bases, with 17 bases sitting between them. CDR1 and CDR2 from the germline V gene are LGHDT and YNNKEL (reference sequence). This CDR3 is 15 amino acids long. CDR3: CASSTRAGASSPLHF. Written as DNA, the CDR3 is TGTGCCAGCAGCACCCGGGCAGGGGCAAGTTCACCCCTCCACTTT.

For this clonotype: The library was prepared for alpha chains; this beta chain is a stray read, so its frequency means little. The chain employs TRBV11-3 and TRBJ1-5; perhaps TRBD1 as D (5 bases). Germline V gene lookup returns CDR1 SGHNT and CDR2 YENEEA. The CDR3 has 16 residues. V was cut by 0 bases and J by 2 bases, with 11 bases left in between. The CDR3 sequence: CASSLEGKGGNQPQHF. CDR3 coding DNA: TGTGCCAGCAGCTTAGAAGGTAAAGGGGGCAATCAGCCCCAGCATTTT.

This clonotype is termed medium-sized. The library was designed around alpha chains, so this beta chain is a stray read whose abundance carries little weight. The J gene is TRBJ1-3, the V gene TRBV20-1, with D uncertain. The germline V gene encodes CDR1 DFQATT and CDR2 SNEGSKA (reference sequence). V lost 3 bases and J 0 bases, leaving 12 bases between the germline ends. This CDR3 has 15 amino acids. The CDR3 nucleotides are TGCAGTGCTAGTCAAACAGCCACCTCTGGAAACACCATATATTTT. As protein: CSASQTATSGNTIYF.

This clonotype was recorded many times. Because the library targeted alpha chains, this beta chain is an off-target read whose size means little. J is TRBJ2-1 and V is TRBV9, with D perhaps matching TRBD1 (6 bases). V shed 2 bases and J shed 1 base, with 10 bases lying between them. Germline V lookup: CDR1 SGDLS, CDR2 YYNGEE. The CDR3 runs 15 residues. The CDR3 coding sequence is TGTGCCAGCAGCGTCGCAGGGGAGTCCTACAATGAGCAGTTCTTC. Translating gives CASSVAGESYNEQFF. The full variable domain, its missing parts supplied by reference TRBV9 and TRBJ2-1, is DSGVTQTPKHLITATGQRVTLRCSPRSGDLSVYWYQQSLDQGLQFLIQYYNGEERAKGNILERFSAQQFPDLHSELNLSSLELGDSALYFCASSVAGESYNEQFFGPGTRLTVL.

Notes on this clonotype: Being off target in a library aimed at alpha chains, this beta chain has a size of little meaning. This chain connects TRBV28 to TRBJ2-1; possibly TRBD2 for D (5 bases). The CDR3 length is 12 residues. V shed 3 bases and J shed 6 bases, with 6 bases lying between them. Germline V gene lookup returns CDR1 MDHEN and CDR2 SYDVKM. DNA for the CDR3: TGTGCCAGCAGTTTCGGGGTCAATGAGCAGTTCTTC. This translates into CASSFGVNEQFF.

This clonotype is medium-sized in the sample. As an off-target read in a library built for alpha chains, this beta chain has a frequency of little significance. The chain uses TRBV7-9 and TRBJ2-7; TRBD2 agrees at 8 bases. Trimming removed 5 bases from V and 0 bases from J; junction bases left unmatched: 6. The CDR3 sequence is 15 residues long. From germline, CDR1 is SEHNR and CDR2 FQNEAQ (reference sequence). This CDR3 reads CASSPGGRASYEQYF. The CDR3 DNA reads as TGTGCCAGCAGCCCGGGAGGGAGGGCCTCCTACGAGCAGTACTTC.

This clonotype is labeled as medium-sized. This beta chain is a stray sequence in a library constructed for alpha chains; its clone size is not meaningful. The chain links TRBV30 to TRBJ1-2, with D unresolved. The CDR3 sequence is 12 residues long. Deletions cut 0 bases from V and 1 base from J, with 3 bases between. Germline CDR1 is GTSNPN and CDR2 is SVGIG (reference sequence). The CDR3 DNA reads as TGTGCCTGGAGTGTATATAACTATGGCTACACCTTC. Translation: CAWSVYNYGYTF.

Within the sample, this clonotype is medium-sized (0.01 to 0.1%). This beta chain was picked up by a library intended for alpha chains and is off target, so its count carries little meaning. The chain uses TRBV18 and TRBJ2-5, with D possibly TRBD1 on 5 matching bases. The CDR3 consists of 15 residues. Germline loops: CDR1 KGHSH, CDR2 LQKENI. V was trimmed by 4 bases and J by 2 bases, leaving 14 bases between them. The CDR3, as DNA: TGTGCCAGCTCACGCCCCCCAGGGTCTCAAGAGACCCAGTACTTC. Its translation: CASSRPPGSQETQYF.

Relative to its sample, this clonotype is medium-sized. Being off target in a library aimed at alpha chains, this beta chain has a size of little meaning. The genes are TRBV7-9 and TRBJ2-1; D possibly uses TRBD1 or TRBD2 (5 bases each). The CDR3 sequence is 15 residues long. Germline V CDR1 and CDR2: SEHNR, FQNEAQ (reference sequence). The germline V and J ends were trimmed by 8 bases and 8 bases, with 22 bases remaining between them. CDR3 in amino acids: CASPTGQGVWDEQFF. In DNA form, the CDR3 reads TGTGCCAGCCCCACGGGGCAGGGAGTCTGGGATGAGCAGTTCTTC.

This clonotype is classed as medium-sized. A library prepared for alpha chains yielded this beta chain as an off-target read; its size is of little meaning. The chain uses TRBV12-3 or TRBV12-4 and TRBJ1-3; no firm D call. Trimming removed 3 bases at V and 0 bases at J, with 6 bases between. This CDR3 region has 14 residues. CDR3 in DNA: TGTGCCAGCAGTTTCACGGTCTCTGGAAACACCATATATTTT. Translated, it gives CASSFTVSGNTIYF.

This clonotype counts as medium-sized. This beta chain turned up in a library designed for alpha chains; as an off-target read, its abundance says little. The V call is TRBV20-1, the J call TRBJ1-6; D is possibly TRBD1 (5 bases). This CDR3 is 13 amino acids long. From germline, CDR1 is DFQATT and CDR2 SNEGSKA (reference sequence). Between the trimmed V and J ends, which lost 3 bases and 7 bases, there was a span of 10 bases. CDR3 sequence (DNA): TGCAGTGCTAGGGGGCAGGAGAATTCACCCCTCCACTTT. The encoded protein is CSARGQENSPLHF.

Within the sample, this clonotype is medium-sized. The size of this beta chain means little, since it is a stray read in a library made for alpha chains. The genes are TRBV5-5 and TRBJ1-4; TRBD1 might be the D (5 bases). Germline V gives CDR1 SGHKS, CDR2 YYEKEE (reference sequence). The CDR3 is 12 residues long. Trimming stripped 3 bases from V and 8 bases from J, with 8 bases between. The CDR3 here is CASSSWGEKLFF. CDR3 nucleotide sequence: TGTGCCAGCAGCTCTTGGGGGGAAAAACTGTTTTTT. The full variable domain, its missing parts supplied by reference TRBV5-5 and TRBJ1-4, is DAGVTQSPTHLIKTRGQQVTLRCSPISGHKSVSWYQQVLGQGPQFIFQYYEKEERGRGNFPDRFSARQFPNYSSELNVNALLLGDSALYLCASSSWGEKLFFGSGTQLSVL.

This clonotype is medium-sized in the sample. The library was prepared for alpha chains; this beta chain is a stray read, so its frequency means little. The V call is TRBV4-1, the J call TRBJ2-1; 9 positions match TRBD1. Unmatched junction bases numbered 18, after V lost 3 bases and J lost 9 bases. The germline CDR1 and CDR2 sequences are MGHRA and YSYEKL. There are 18 residues in the CDR3. CDR3 loop: CASSHPRGRDREVSEQFF. The DNA of the CDR3 is TGCGCCAGCAGCCATCCTCGCGGTCGGGACAGGGAGGTCAGTGAGCAGTTCTTC.

This clonotype ranks as medium-sized. This beta chain represents an off-target read in a library built for alpha chains; its size is of limited meaning. The J gene is TRBJ2-7, the V gene TRBV20-1, with D hard to call. V gave up 5 bases and J gave up 4 bases, with 15 bases separating them. This CDR3 region has 13 residues. Germline lookup yields CDR1 DFQATT and CDR2 SNEGSKA (reference sequence). The CDR3 sequence: CSALRDPRYEQYF. The CDR3, as DNA: TGCAGTGCTCTCAGAGACCCCAGATACGAGCAGTACTTC.

By share, this clonotype counts as medium-sized. This beta chain lies outside the target of a library built for alpha chains; its clone size means little. V gene TRBV28 combines with J gene TRBJ2-6; the D gene is possibly TRBD2 (5 bases). Germline CDR1 is MDHEN and CDR2 is SYDVKM. Trimming left V 5 bases short and J 4 bases short, with 24 bases between. The CDR3 totals 19 residues. The CDR3 protein is CASSAGIRGALLGANVLTF. The CDR3 region has the DNA TGTGCCAGCAGTGCCGGGATCCGGGGAGCTCTCTTGGGGGCCAACGTCCTGACTTTC.

This clonotype is medium-sized. Because this beta chain is a stray read in a library intended to capture alpha chains, its abundance should not be given much weight. This chain uses TRBV6-5 with TRBJ2-7; D unresolved. From germline, CDR1 is MNHEY and CDR2 SVGAGI. V shed 6 bases and J shed 0 bases, with 21 bases lying between them. There are 17 residues in the CDR3. The CDR3, as DNA: TGTGCCAGCAGCTCCCATCCTCGAGGTCCGCTCTCCTACGAGCAGTACTTC. Its translation: CASSSHPRGPLSYEQYF.

This clonotype is termed medium-sized (0.01 to 0.1%). Within a library made for alpha chains, this beta chain is off target, and its count is uninformative. V is TRBV18 and J is TRBJ1-2; the match to TRBD1 covers 8 bases. The CDR3 is 16 residues long. Germline CDR1 reads KGHSH; CDR2 reads LQKENI. The V and J ends lost 2 bases and 3 bases, in that order; junction bases with no gene match: 8. Here the CDR3 reads CASSPRPGGEYYGYTF. The CDR3 coding sequence is TGTGCCAGCTCACCAAGGCCAGGGGGCGAATACTATGGCTACACCTTC.

This clonotype is termed medium-sized. Being off target in a library aimed at alpha chains, this beta chain has a size of little meaning. The chain couples TRBV5-1 to TRBJ2-7; possibly TRBD1 for D (5 bases). With 6 bases removed from V and 2 bases from J, the gap between germline ends came to 12 bases. The length of the CDR3 is 13 residues. CDR1 and CDR2 from the germline V gene are SGHRS and YFSETQ. The CDR3 region is CASKGLGAYEQYF. The CDR3, as DNA: TGCGCCAGCAAAGGGTTAGGGGCCTACGAGCAGTACTTC.

In its sample, this clonotype is large. This beta chain is an unintended read in a library built for alpha chains; its size means little. CDR3: CASSLTGGARNQPQHF. In DNA, the CDR3 is TGTGCCAGCAGTTTAACAGGGGGCGCGAGGAATCAGCCCCAGCATTTT. The chain joins TRBV6-5 to TRBJ1-5; 9 bases agree with TRBD1. The CDR3 loop spans 16 amino acids. V lost 4 bases and J lost 4; bases outside the gene matches: 8. CDR1 is MNHEY and CDR2 is SVGAGI in the germline V gene.

This clonotype rates as medium-sized. This beta chain is a stray read from a library made for alpha chains; its abundance is not meaningful. The chain is built from TRBV18 and TRBJ2-6; no firm D call. This CDR3 spans 18 amino acids. V was trimmed by 2 bases and J by 0 bases, leaving 14 bases between them. Germline-derived CDR1 and CDR2 are KGHSH and LQKENI. The CDR3 DNA reads as TGTGCCAGCTCACCAAATCCCTCCAGCAGCTCTGGGGCCAACGTCCTGACTTTC. Translated: CASSPNPSSSSGANVLTF.

By sample fraction, this clonotype is medium-sized. This beta chain is an off-target read within a library intended for alpha chains, so its frequency means little. The chain joins TRBV7-2 to TRBJ1-1; the D is unclear. CDR3 length equals 11 residues. Deletions cut 6 bases from V and 0 bases from J, with 2 bases between. Germline-derived CDR1 and CDR2 are SGHTA and FQGNSA. The CDR3 nucleotides read TGTGCCAGCAGGGTGAACACTGAAGCTTTCTTT. This encodes CASRVNTEAFF.

Sample share makes this clonotype medium-sized. As an off-target read in a library built for alpha chains, this beta chain has a frequency of little significance. The CDR3 DNA reads TGTGCCAGCAGTATACTCTCTGGGGCCAACGTCCTGACTTTC. Translation: CASSILSGANVLTF. The chain uses TRBV12-3 or TRBV12-4 and TRBJ2-6; D not resolved. The CDR3 consists of 14 residues. V was trimmed by 5 bases and J by 0 bases, leaving 5 bases between them.

This clonotype was found many times. The library was prepared for alpha chains; this beta chain is a stray read, so its frequency means little. V and J are TRBV4-2 and TRBJ2-2; D is possibly TRBD1 (5 bases). Germline loops: CDR1 LGHNA, CDR2 YNFKEQ. V was trimmed by 0 bases and J by 4 bases, leaving 6 bases between them. The CDR3 is 14 residues long. The CDR3 region has the DNA TGTGCCAGCAGCCAAGATAGGGGCACCGGGGAGCTGTTTTTT. Its translation is CASSQDRGTGELFF.